The present entry profiles one TCR beta chain with its context. TCRdb keeps only in-frame clones here, not all; method: immunoSEQ multiplex PCR. The sample has tens of thousands of clones, around 87% seen once. The data were obtained in a study of control samples from healthy donors and cancer patients. The origin of this receptor is a woman aged 60-70 years with lung cancer. The sample taken for sequencing was PBMCs.

The CDR3 DNA sequence: TGTGCCAGCAGCTTGGGACTAGCGGGGGGTTCTTGGGTCGAGCAGTACTTC. Translating it yields CASSLGLAGGSWVEQYF. The rearrangement links TRBV7-9 to TRBJ2-7; TRBD2 agrees at 15 bases. CDR3 length: 17 residues. Germline V gives CDR1 SEHNR, CDR2 FQNEAQ (reference sequence). V gave up 3 bases and J gave up 6 bases; unmatched junction bases: 9.